Given below is one T cell receptor beta chain in context. The CDR3 totals 14 residues. Germline V gene data show CDR1 as GTSNPN and CDR2 as SVGIG (reference sequence). Trimming cost V 1 base and J 3 bases, with 13 bases left between them. Only in-frame clones appear in the TCRdb table, and some are missing; sequencing was by immunoSEQ multiplex PCR. Here the sample spans 30,000 to 40,000 clones, about nine tenths being singletons. The record originates from a study of STAT5B mutations in CD4+ large granular lymphocyte leukemia. The specimen was CD4+ T cells from blood buffy coats. This sequence joins TRBV30 and TRBJ2-7; D is tentatively TRBD1 or TRBD2 (5 bases each). This clonotype was sampled from a human donor in good health. This CDR3 reads CAWSAGAVGYEQYF. For the CDR3, the DNA is TGTGCCTGGAGTGCCGGGGCAGTTGGCTACGAGCAGTACTTC.